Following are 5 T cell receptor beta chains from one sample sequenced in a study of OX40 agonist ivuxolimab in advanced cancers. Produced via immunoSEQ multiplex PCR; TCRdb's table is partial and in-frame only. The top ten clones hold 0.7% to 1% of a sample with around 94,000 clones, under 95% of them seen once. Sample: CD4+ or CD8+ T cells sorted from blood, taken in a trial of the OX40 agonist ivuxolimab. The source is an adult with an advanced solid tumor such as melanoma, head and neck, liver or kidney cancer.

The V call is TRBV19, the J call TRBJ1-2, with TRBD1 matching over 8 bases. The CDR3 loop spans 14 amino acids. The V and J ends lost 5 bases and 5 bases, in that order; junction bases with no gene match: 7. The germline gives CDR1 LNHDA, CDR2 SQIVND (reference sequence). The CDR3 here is CASSGPGGPYGYTF. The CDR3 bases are TGTGCCAGTAGTGGTCCAGGGGGCCCATATGGCTACACCTTC. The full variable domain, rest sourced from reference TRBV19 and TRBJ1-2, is DGGITQSPKYLFRKEGQNVTLSCEQNLNHDAMYWYRQDPGQGLRLIYYSQIVNDFQKGDIAEGYSVSREKKESFPLTVTSAQKNPTAFYLCASSGPGGPYGYTFGSGTRLTVV.

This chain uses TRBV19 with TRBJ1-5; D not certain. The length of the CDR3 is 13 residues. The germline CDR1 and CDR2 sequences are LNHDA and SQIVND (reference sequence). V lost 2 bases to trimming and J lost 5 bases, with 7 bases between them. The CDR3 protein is CASSIREDQPQHF. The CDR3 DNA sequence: TGTGCCAGTAGTATACGGGAGGATCAGCCCCAGCATTTT.

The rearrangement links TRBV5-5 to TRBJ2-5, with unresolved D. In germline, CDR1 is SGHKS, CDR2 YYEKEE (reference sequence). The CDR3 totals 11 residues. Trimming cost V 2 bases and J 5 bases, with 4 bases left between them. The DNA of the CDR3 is TGTGCCAGCAGCTTCGGGGAGACCCAGTACTTC. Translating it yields CASSFGETQYF. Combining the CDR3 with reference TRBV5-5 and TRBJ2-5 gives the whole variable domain DAGVTQSPTHLIKTRGQQVTLRCSPISGHKSVSWYQQVLGQGPQFIFQYYEKEERGRGNFPDRFSARQFPNYSSELNVNALLLGDSALYLCASSFGETQYFGPGTRLLVL.

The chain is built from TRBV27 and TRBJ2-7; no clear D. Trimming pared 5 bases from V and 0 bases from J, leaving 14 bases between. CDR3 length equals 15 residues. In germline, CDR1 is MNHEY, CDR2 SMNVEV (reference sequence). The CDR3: CASSPQWTASYEQYF. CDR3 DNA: TGTGCCAGCAGTCCCCAATGGACGGCCTCCTACGAGCAGTACTTC.

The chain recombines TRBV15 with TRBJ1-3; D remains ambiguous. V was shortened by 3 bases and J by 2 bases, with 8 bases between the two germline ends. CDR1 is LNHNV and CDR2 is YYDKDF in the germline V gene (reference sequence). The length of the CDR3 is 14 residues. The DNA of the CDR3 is TGTGCCACCAGCAGTTCAGTACCTGGAAACACCATATATTTT. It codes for CATSSSVPGNTIYF.